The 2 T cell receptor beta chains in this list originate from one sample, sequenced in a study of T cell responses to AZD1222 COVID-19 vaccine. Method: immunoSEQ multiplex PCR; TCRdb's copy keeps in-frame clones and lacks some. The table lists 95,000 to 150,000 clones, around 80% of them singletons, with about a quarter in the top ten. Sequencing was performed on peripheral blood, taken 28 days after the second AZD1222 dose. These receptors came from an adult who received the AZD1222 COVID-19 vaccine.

The CDR3, as DNA: TGTGCCAGCAGTTTCAGGGACAGGGGGGAGCAGTACTTC. This translates into CASSFRDRGEQYF. This chain links TRBV12-3 or TRBV12-4 with TRBJ2-7, with 11 bases that match TRBD1. The CDR3 totals 13 residues. Trimming at V came to 3 bases and at J to 7 bases, leaving 2 bases not matched to a gene.

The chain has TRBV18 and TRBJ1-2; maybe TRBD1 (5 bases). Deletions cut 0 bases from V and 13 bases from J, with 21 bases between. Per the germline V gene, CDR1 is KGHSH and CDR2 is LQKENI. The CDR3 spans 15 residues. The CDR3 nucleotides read TGTGCCAGCTCACCACCGGTAGGGAAAAGGACACATCGCACCTTC. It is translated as CASSPPVGKRTHRTF.